Only a few counts were recorded for the clone carrying this T cell receptor (beta chain). Its antigen is not identified. This sample was taken from a study of T cells in localized non-small cell lung cancer. Study-wide results and limits: Uninvolved adjacent lung had the highest recorded T cell clonality, with tumor below it.

Trimming removed 0 bases from V and 3 bases from J, with 5 bases in between. The CDR3 has 13 residues. CDR1 MNHNS and CDR2 SASEGT come from the germline V gene. Measured with immunoSEQ multiplex PCR; TCRdb has only the in-frame clones, and not every one. There are almost 2,500 clones in the sample; around 40% occur only once, and roughly 3.7% lies in the top ten. The chain joins TRBV6-1 to TRBJ1-2; no firm D call. The receptor was derived from a male donor aged 60 or over with stage II squamous cell lung carcinoma. Sequences were derived from lymph node tissue, sampled before any cancer treatment. CDR3 in DNA: TGTGCCAGCAGTGAAGCGCATGACTATGGCTACACCTTC. This gives the protein CASSEAHDYGYTF.